The T cell receptor beta chain described here comes from a study of blood T cell repertoires in COVID-19. Source study methods: Quantification of nucleated cells was approximated via reference gene primer amplification. Repertoires were generated with immunoSEQ multiplex PCR, while TCRdb's copy carries only in-frame clones and drops some. V and J calls and clone size are copied from that table; D and trimming were computed from the DNA. The sample yields some 50,000 clones, around 76% seen once. The V and J ends lost 6 bases and 6 bases, in that order; junction bases with no gene match: 4. The germline V gene encodes CDR1 SNHLY and CDR2 FYNNEI. This CDR3 has 13 amino acids.

This chain connects TRBV2 to TRBJ1-5, with 8 bases aligning to TRBD1. This receptor was identified in a human donor in a cohort sampled during active COVID-19. Sequencing was done on a sample of peripheral blood. The CDR3: CASRGQGGQPQHF. CDR3 sequence (DNA): TGTGCCAGCAGAGGACAGGGAGGTCAGCCCCAGCATTTT.